The sequence of this T cell receptor (beta chain) was determined in a study of cytomegalovirus exposure and HLA in healthy donors. Whole-study results and caveats: Rates of TCR association differed by HLA locus in a later analysis, with DRB1 highest and HLA-C lowest. Analyses of presence/absence relied on an assumption of roughly uniform sequencing depth across donors. A further, later analysis showed that HLA-associated TCR beta chains (compared with equally common others) were more clonally expanded. For TCR beta chains, V- and J-gene trimming was later linked to a missense DCLRE1C variant.

This PCR relied on a set of 60 Vbeta primers and 13 Jbeta primers. TCRdb's copy holds only in-frame clones and misses some; the assay was immunoSEQ multiplex PCR. The table has some 130,000 clones, approximately 60% seen once. V was clipped by 2 bases and J by 0 bases, with 9 bases between them. Germline V CDR1 and CDR2: SNHLY, FYNNEI. The CDR3 is made up of 15 amino acids. Of note for this clone: Its specificity is not known.

V usage is TRBV2 and J usage is TRBJ2-3; tentatively, D is TRBD2 (5 bases). The clonotype comes from a human donor in good health. Sequencing was carried out using PBMCs. The CDR3 nucleotides read TGTGCCAGCAGTGAATCCTGGACTAGCACAGATACGCAGTATTTT. Encoded protein: CASSESWTSTDTQYF. Drawing the rest from reference TRBV2 and TRBJ2-3, the complete variable domain is EPEVTQTPSHQVTQMGQEVILRCVPISNHLYFYWYRQILGQKVEFLVSFYNNEISEKSEIFDDQFSVERPDGSNFTLKIRSTKLEDSAMYFCASSESWTSTDTQYFGPGTRLTVL.